These 4 T cell receptor beta chains share one sample of origin, sequenced in a study of cytomegalovirus exposure and HLA in healthy donors (dated by TCRdb to about 2017). The method behind the library was the immunoSEQ multiplex PCR assay. The multiplex PCR relied on a mix of 60 forward primers for TCR Vbeta segments and 13 reverse primers for TCR Jbeta segments. TCRdb took this table from immuneACCESS and kept in-frame rearrangements with V and J called. Such tables lack part of the clones; where checked against another copy, unresolved V genes explain under half of the gap, and the rest is unexplained. The sample data list some 150,000 clones, and about 82% of these were observed just once. 3% to 3.5% of the sample is held by the ten biggest clonotypes. The specimen sequenced was PBMCs. The receptors shown here come from a male donor in good health and CMV-seronegative.

Here the CDR3 reads CASKDRGGKNIQYF. The CDR3 nucleotides read TGTGCCAGCAAAGACAGGGGAGGCAAAAACATTCAGTACTTC. The chain joins TRBV6-6 to TRBJ2-4, with 8 bases aligning to TRBD1. V was pared by 7 bases and J by 3 bases, with 5 bases of the junction left unmatched. The CDR3 runs to 14 residues. Germline values: CDR1 MNHNY, CDR2 SVGAGI (reference sequence).

In regard to this clone: One end of the junction varies from germline; a read error may be responsible. The chain joins TRBV7-9 to TRBJ1-1; D gene unclear. The CDR3 totals 12 residues. Germline V CDR1 and CDR2: SEHNR, FQNEAQ (reference sequence). DNA of the CDR3: TGTTCCAGCAGCTTAGAAACGGTCGAAGCTTTCTTT. It yields the protein CSSSLETVEAFF.

V is TRBV5-5 and J is TRBJ2-1; D call uncertain. This CDR3 has 11 residues. Trimming removed 2 bases from V and 8 bases from J, with 5 bases in between. Germline V gene data show CDR1 as SGHKS and CDR2 as YYEKEE (reference sequence). The CDR3 region is CASSFIDEQFF. Written as DNA, the CDR3 is TGTGCCAGCAGCTTTATCGATGAGCAGTTCTTC.

CDR3 loop: CASIDRHANTGELFF. The DNA of the CDR3 is TGTGCCAGCATTGACAGGCACGCGAACACCGGGGAGCTGTTTTTT. The chain couples TRBV7-2 to TRBJ2-2, with D tentatively TRBD1 (6 bases). V lost 7 bases and J lost 0, with 12 bases in between. The germline V gene has CDR1 SGHTA and CDR2 FQGNSA. The CDR3 extends over 15 amino acids.